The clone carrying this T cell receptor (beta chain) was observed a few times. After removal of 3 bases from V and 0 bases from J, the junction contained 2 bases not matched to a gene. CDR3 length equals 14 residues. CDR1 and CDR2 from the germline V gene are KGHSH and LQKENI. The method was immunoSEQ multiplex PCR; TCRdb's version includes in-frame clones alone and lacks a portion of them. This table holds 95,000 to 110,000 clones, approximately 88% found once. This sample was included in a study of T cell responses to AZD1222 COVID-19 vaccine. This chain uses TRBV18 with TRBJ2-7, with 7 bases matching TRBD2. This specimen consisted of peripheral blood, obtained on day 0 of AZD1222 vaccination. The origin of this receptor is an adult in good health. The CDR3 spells CASSPGGSSYEQYF. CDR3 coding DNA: TGTGCCAGCTCACCGGGGGGGAGCTCCTACGAGCAGTACTTC.